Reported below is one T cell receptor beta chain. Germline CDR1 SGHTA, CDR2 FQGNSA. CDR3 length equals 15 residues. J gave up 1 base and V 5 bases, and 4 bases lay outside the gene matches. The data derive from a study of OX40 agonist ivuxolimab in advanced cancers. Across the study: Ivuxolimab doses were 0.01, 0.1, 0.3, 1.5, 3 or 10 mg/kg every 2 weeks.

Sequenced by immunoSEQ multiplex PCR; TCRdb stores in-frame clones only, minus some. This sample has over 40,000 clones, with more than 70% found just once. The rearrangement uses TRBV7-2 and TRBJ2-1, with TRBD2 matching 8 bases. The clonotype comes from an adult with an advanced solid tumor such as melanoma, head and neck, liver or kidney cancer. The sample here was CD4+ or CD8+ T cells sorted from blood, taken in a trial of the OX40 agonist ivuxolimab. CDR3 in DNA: TGTGCCAGCAGCGGCGTAGCGGGATCCTACAATGAGCAGTTCTTC. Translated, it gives CASSGVAGSYNEQFF.